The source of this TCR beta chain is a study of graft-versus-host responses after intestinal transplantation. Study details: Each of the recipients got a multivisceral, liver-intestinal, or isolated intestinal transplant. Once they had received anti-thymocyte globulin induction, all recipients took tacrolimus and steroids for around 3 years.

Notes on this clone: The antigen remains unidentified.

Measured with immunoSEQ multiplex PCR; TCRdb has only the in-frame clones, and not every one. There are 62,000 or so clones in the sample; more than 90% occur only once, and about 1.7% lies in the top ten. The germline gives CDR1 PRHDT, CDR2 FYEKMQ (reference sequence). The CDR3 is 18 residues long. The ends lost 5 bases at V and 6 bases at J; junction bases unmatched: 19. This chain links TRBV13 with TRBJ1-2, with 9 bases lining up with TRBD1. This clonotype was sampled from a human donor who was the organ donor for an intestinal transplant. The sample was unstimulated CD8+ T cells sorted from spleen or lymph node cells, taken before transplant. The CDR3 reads CASSAYPTTIQGAHGYTF. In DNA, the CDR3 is TGTGCCAGCAGCGCCTACCCCACTACAATACAGGGGGCACATGGCTACACCTTC.